These 19 T cell receptor beta chains originate from one sample sequenced in a study of beta chain features in type 1 diabetes. General study points: When Type 1 diabetes patients were examined, their TCRB CDR3s proved moderately but significantly shorter in all four CD4+ subsets.

These TCRs are of unknown antigen specificity. The sequenced template was cDNA made from the entire isolated RNA. TCRdb's table, derived via immunoSEQ multiplex PCR, lists solely in-frame clones and lacks some. The table records approximately 600,000 clones, under 15% of them present only once. The sample was naive CD4+ T cells from blood. All receptors come from a man in his thirties or forties with type 1 diabetes.

The V gene is TRBV5-1, the J gene TRBJ1-6, with 7 bases aligning to TRBD1. V lost 3 bases, J lost 8 bases, and 2 bases stayed unmatched. Germline V gene data show CDR1 as SGHRS and CDR2 as YFSETQ. The CDR3 is 13 amino acids. The CDR3 DNA follows: TGCGCCAGCAGCTCTGGGACAGATTCACCCCTCCACTTT. Protein: CASSSGTDSPLHF.

V and J are TRBV9 and TRBJ2-2; the D gene is possibly TRBD1 (5 bases). The CDR3 extends over 16 amino acids. V dropped 0 bases and J dropped 3 bases, with 12 bases sitting between them. Germline V lookup: CDR1 SGDLS, CDR2 YYNGEE. DNA for the CDR3: TGTGCCAGCAGCGTAGATCACAGGATCCACACCGGGGAGCTGTTTTTT. Residues: CASSVDHRIHTGELFF.

In this sample, this clone turned up a few times. The chain is built from TRBV27 and TRBJ1-2, with D maybe TRBD1 (6 bases). CDR3 size: 15 residues. Germline CDR1 reads MNHEY; CDR2 reads SMNVEV (reference sequence). The V end lost 3 bases, the J end lost 4 bases, and 15 bases lay between the germline ends. CDR3 DNA sequence: TGTGCCAGCAGTTTTTCTCCAGGGGAAAGCTATGGCTACACCTTC. It specifies CASSFSPGESYGYTF.

The rearrangement links TRBV4-3 to TRBJ2-3; no reliable D call. The V gene lost 0 bases and the J gene lost 2 bases, with 12 bases spanning the gap. Germline V gene lookup returns CDR1 LGHNA and CDR2 YSLEER. The CDR3 spans 16 residues. The CDR3 coding sequence is TGCGCCAGCAGCCAAGAACATATCGGGCTCACAGATACGCAGTATTTT. Translating gives CASSQEHIGLTDTQYF.

The gene calls are TRBV27 and TRBJ1-2; 11 bases are shared with TRBD1. The CDR3 spans 14 residues. Germline values: CDR1 MNHEY, CDR2 SMNVEV (reference sequence). V was clipped by 1 base and J by 5 bases; unmatched bases: 0. Written as DNA, the CDR3 is TGTGCCAGCAGTTTATGGGACAGGGGGTATGGCTACACCTTC. The encoded protein is CASSLWDRGYGYTF.

This chain links TRBV18 with TRBJ2-3; D may be TRBD2 (6 bases). Trimming shortened V by 2 bases and J by 1 base, and 16 bases separated the two germline ends. The germline V gene encodes CDR1 KGHSH and CDR2 LQKENI. This CDR3 is 17 amino acids long. Here the CDR3 DNA reads TGTGCCAGCTCACCATCGAGGGACTCAAGGGGCACAGATACGCAGTATTTT. Translation gives CASSPSRDSRGTDTQYF.

The sample holds a few counts of this clone. The chain combines TRBV5-4 with TRBJ2-5, with TRBD2 matching 12 bases. In germline, CDR1 is SGHNT, CDR2 YYREEE (reference sequence). CDR3 length: 16 amino acids. V gave up 4 bases and J gave up 2 bases; unmatched junction bases: 6. The CDR3 region has the DNA TGTGCCAGCAGCCCGACGACTAGCGGGGGACAAGAGACCCAGTACTTC. Translated, it gives CASSPTTSGGQETQYF.

The V gene is TRBV4-3, the J gene TRBJ2-2, with D tentatively TRBD1 (5 bases). The V end was cut by 0 bases, the J end by 0 bases, with 17 bases between. This CDR3 region has 19 residues. The germline gives CDR1 LGHNA, CDR2 YSLEER. The chain's CDR3 is CASSQDVSGAGTNTGELFF. CDR3 nucleotide sequence: TGCGCCAGCAGCCAAGATGTTTCGGGTGCAGGGACGAACACCGGGGAGCTGTTTTTT.

J is TRBJ1-1 and V is TRBV5-1, with 9 bases aligning to TRBD1. V shed 4 bases, J shed 4 bases, and the junction held 8 bases outside the gene matches. Germline values: CDR1 SGHRS, CDR2 YFSETQ. CDR3 length: 15 amino acids. CDR3: CASSRGQGSGTEAFF. CDR3 in DNA: TGCGCCAGCAGCAGGGGACAGGGAAGTGGCACTGAAGCTTTCTTT.

The chain uses TRBV30 and TRBJ2-1; no firm D call. Per germline, CDR1 GTSNPN and CDR2 SVGIG (reference sequence). The CDR3 sequence is 15 residues long. The germline V and J ends were trimmed by 2 bases and 2 bases, with 13 bases remaining between them. The CDR3 region is CAWSSGHPTYNEQFF. In DNA form, the CDR3 reads TGTGCCTGGAGTTCGGGTCATCCCACCTACAATGAGCAGTTCTTC.

This clone has more than one count but fewer than ten. This chain joins TRBV20-1 and TRBJ2-3; D is uncertain. The germline CDR1 and CDR2 sequences are DFQATT and SNEGSKA (reference sequence). This CDR3 has 11 amino acids. V was clipped by 4 bases and J by 6 bases, with 8 bases between them. The DNA for the CDR3 is TGCAGTGCTACGTTAGGGGATACGCAGTATTTT. Translated: CSATLGDTQYF.

The CDR3 DNA reads TGTGCCAGCAGCCCCCCCCCGGGACAGGGGTTGTACAATGAGCAGTTCTTC. Protein: CASSPPPGQGLYNEQFF. The V call is TRBV7-2, the J call TRBJ2-1; 10 bases align to TRBD1. V lost 5 bases and J lost 4; bases outside the gene matches: 11. This CDR3 has 17 amino acids. Germline V CDR1 and CDR2: SGHTA, FQGNSA.

Only a few counts were recorded for this clone. The same CDR3 also results from other DNA sequences found in this sample. J is TRBJ2-3 and V is TRBV7-2, with 9 positions matching TRBD2. The CDR3 covers 16 residues. From germline, CDR1 is SGHTA and CDR2 FQGNSA. With V trimmed by 5 bases and J by 3 bases, 9 bases remained unmatched. The CDR3 sequence is CASSPRLAGVTDTQYF. The DNA of the CDR3 is TGTGCCAGCAGCCCTCGGTTAGCGGGGGTTACAGATACGCAGTATTTT.

The table lists this clone with a few counts. The chain employs TRBV4-3 and TRBJ2-7; D remains unclear. Germline CDR1 is LGHNA and CDR2 is YSLEER. The length of the CDR3 is 14 residues. The ends were cut back, 0 bases at V and 4 bases at J, with 10 bases in the middle. The CDR3 loop is CASSQDIDAYEQYF. The DNA of the CDR3 is TGCGCCAGCAGCCAAGATATTGACGCTTACGAGCAGTACTTC.

This clone occurred a few times. This chain joins TRBV2 and TRBJ2-7; unclear D gene. With 1 base removed from V and 5 bases from J, the gap between germline ends came to 6 bases. Per the germline V gene, CDR1 is SNHLY and CDR2 is FYNNEI. The CDR3 has 12 residues. This chain's CDR3 is CASSEGSNEQYF. In DNA, the CDR3 is TGTGCCAGCAGTGAAGGCTCAAACGAGCAGTACTTC.

The chain carries TRBV29-1 and TRBJ1-1; D uncertain. V gave up 3 bases and J gave up 0 bases, with 8 bases separating them. This CDR3 has 13 residues. Germline CDR1 reads SQVTM; CDR2 reads ANQGSEA. CDR3 coding DNA: TGCAGCGTTGAGGCAGCAATGAACACTGAAGCTTTCTTT. Translating gives CSVEAAMNTEAFF.

The rearrangement joins TRBV10-3 to TRBJ1-5, with unresolved D. Per germline, CDR1 ENHRY and CDR2 SYGVKD. V lost 4 bases, J lost 7 bases, and 11 bases lay in between. The CDR3 runs 13 residues. This CDR3 reads CAISVGEGQPQHF. CDR3 in DNA: TGTGCCATCAGTGTCGGGGAAGGACAGCCCCAGCATTTT.

This clone appeared a few times. The genes are TRBV7-9 and TRBJ1-2; the D is unclear. The germline gives CDR1 SEHNR, CDR2 FQNEAQ (reference sequence). V lost 4 bases and J 2 bases, leaving 11 bases between the germline ends. This CDR3 comprises 14 residues. The DNA for the CDR3 is TGTGCCAGCAGCTCGGGAAGGTTAAACTATGGCTACACCTTC. It codes for CASSSGRLNYGYTF.

This clone was recorded a few times. The rearrangement links TRBV5-6 to TRBJ1-5; weak D call: TRBD1 (6 bases). This CDR3 contains 14 residues. The V end lost 4 bases, the J end lost 0 bases, and 8 bases lay between the germline ends. Per germline, CDR1 SGHDT and CDR2 YYEEEE. The CDR3 is CASSQDSSNQPQHF. In DNA form, the CDR3 reads TGTGCCAGCAGCCAGGACAGTAGCAATCAGCCCCAGCATTTT.